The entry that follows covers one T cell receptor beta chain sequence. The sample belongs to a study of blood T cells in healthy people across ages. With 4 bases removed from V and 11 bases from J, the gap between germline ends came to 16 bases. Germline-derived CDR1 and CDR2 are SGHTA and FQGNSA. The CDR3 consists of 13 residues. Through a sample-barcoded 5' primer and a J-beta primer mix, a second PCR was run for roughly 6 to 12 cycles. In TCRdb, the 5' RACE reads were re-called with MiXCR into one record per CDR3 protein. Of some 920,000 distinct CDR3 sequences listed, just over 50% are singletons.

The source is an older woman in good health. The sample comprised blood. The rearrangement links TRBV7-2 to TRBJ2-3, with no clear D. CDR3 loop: CASSSTWQRQQYF. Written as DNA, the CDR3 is TGTGCCAGCAGCTCAACTTGGCAAAGGCAGCAGTATTTT.